What follows describes a single T cell receptor beta chain. Its antigen remains unknown. The same CDR3 is also encoded by other DNA sequences in this sample. This specimen belongs to a study of circulating and synovial CD4+ cells in juvenile arthritis. Broader study findings: Some such blood samples were as oligoclonal as synovium. Traditional Vbeta family usage analysis missed the pathogenic-like versus bulk difference.

Using immunoSEQ multiplex PCR, the repertoire was profiled, and TCRdb retains in-frame clones only, with some absent. This table holds a few thousand clones, roughly 90% found once. CDR3 length equals 14 residues. The germline V and J ends were trimmed by 3 bases and 7 bases, with 14 bases remaining between them. Germline V lookup: CDR1 KGHSH, CDR2 LQKENI. Donors were patients with active juvenile idiopathic arthritis. The chain employs TRBV18 and TRBJ2-3; no clear D gene. The origin of this receptor is a human donor with juvenile idiopathic arthritis. Sequencing was carried out using HLA-DR+ CD4+ T cells from blood. Specified subset: circulating pathogenic-like lymphocytes, sorted as HLA-DR+CD14-CD3+CD4+CD25low/- blood T cells. The CDR3 loop reads CASSPALGMNTQYF. The CDR3 DNA reads TGTGCCAGCTCACCCGCGCTAGGAATGAATACGCAGTATTTT.